A single sample gave rise to the 5 T cell receptor beta chains below, sequenced in a study of blood T cell repertoires in COVID-19. The table came from immunoSEQ multiplex PCR; TCRdb's copy has only in-frame clones and leaves some out. The sample has 130,000 or so clones; around 83% are singletons. The sample comprised peripheral blood. Every receptor here comes from a woman aged 60-75 years with acute or convalescent COVID-19.

The rearrangement links TRBV5-6 to TRBJ1-2; 7 bases agree with TRBD1. With V trimmed by 0 bases and J by 7 bases, 15 bases remained unmatched. The CDR3 has 17 amino acids. Germline V gene data show CDR1 as SGHDT and CDR2 as YYEEEE. The CDR3 DNA reads TGTGCCAGCAGCTTGGCCGGGGGACAGAGCAATTCTGGTGGCTACACCTTC. This gives the protein CASSLAGGQSNSGGYTF.

This chain uses TRBV29-1 with TRBJ2-1, with 10 bases matching TRBD1. Germline loops: CDR1 SQVTM, CDR2 ANQGSEA. With 8 bases clipped from V and 7 bases from J, the junction kept 5 bases outside the gene matches. CDR3 length: 12 residues. The CDR3 region is CSSGTGENEQFF. DNA for the CDR3: TGCAGCTCCGGGACAGGGGAGAATGAGCAGTTCTTC.

The chain carries TRBV6-5 and TRBJ2-7; no clear D gene. The CDR3 covers 11 residues. Trimming cost V 7 bases and J 2 bases, with 6 bases left between them. Germline assignment: CDR1 MNHEY and CDR2 SVGAGI. The CDR3: CASTPAYEQYF. In nucleotides, the CDR3 is TGTGCCAGCACCCCTGCCTACGAGCAGTACTTC.

The V and J genes are TRBV3-1 (or the pseudogene TRBV3-2) and TRBJ2-2; tentatively, D is TRBD2 (6 bases). The CDR3 is 15 amino acids. The V end was cut by 1 base, the J end by 1 base, with 7 bases between. Germline-derived CDR1 and CDR2 are LGHDT and YNNKEL (reference sequence). The CDR3 reads CASSQVGGNTGELFF. CDR3 nucleotide sequence: TGTGCCAGCAGCCAAGTGGGAGGGAACACCGGGGAGCTGTTTTTT.

The J gene is TRBJ1-6, the V gene TRBV6-5; 10 nucleotides agree with TRBD1. This CDR3 has 14 residues. Germline loops: CDR1 MNHEY, CDR2 SVGAGI. Losses at the gene ends were 4 bases for V and 6 bases for J; bases not matched to a gene: 0. The CDR3 here is CASSWDRGNSPLHF. CDR3 sequence (DNA): TGTGCCAGCAGTTGGGACAGGGGTAATTCACCCCTCCACTTT.